The T cell receptor (beta chain) described here comes from a study of CD8+ T cells in alopecia areata (dated by TCRdb to between 2018 and 2020). Background on the whole study: The treated patients, all with moderate-to-severe alopecia areata, were enrolled in an open-label pilot trial of oral tofacitinib given at 5 to 10 mg twice daily. Patients stayed on tofacitinib for 6 to 18 months and then had 6 months of follow-up off drug so that delayed response and recurrence could be assessed. The SALT score, which quantifies the percentage of affected scalp surface area, was used to measure disease severity in treated patients. To study T cell clonal expansion in alopecia areata, the researchers applied high-throughput TCRbeta sequencing to both the C3H/HeJ mouse model and human patients. Scalp tissue and sorted CD4+ and CD8+ peripheral blood T cells from patchy and totalis/universalis alopecia areata patients and from healthy controls were covered by human TCRbeta sequencing. Biopsies were taken from tofacitinib-treated patients at baseline and at 4 and 24 weeks of treatment, and a later scalp biopsy was taken in several of the tofacitinib-treated patients. Scalp clonality was compared across normal scalp (n=4), patchy alopecia areata scalp (n=8), and alopecia totalis/universalis scalp (n=8). The RNA source kit depended on sample type: the PAXgene miRNA kit for fixed scalp, the miRNeasy kit for PBMCs, and the RNeasy kit for mouse skin. TCRbeta CDR3 regions were amplified by immunoSEQ multiplex PCR with 35 Vbeta forward and 13 Jbeta reverse primers.

There are 10 amino acids in the CDR3, from cysteine to phenylalanine inclusive. Here the CDR3 DNA is all that survives: 30 bases in frame from base 1. CDR1 and CDR2 are read off the germline V gene (reference sequence) as GTSNPN and SVGIG. V gives up 5 bases and J gives up 5 bases, and the segment between their germline ends measures 4 bases. In regard to this clone: Its antigen specificity is not known. Base qualities are not recorded, but no much larger clone differs from it by a single base.

General study outcomes and caveats: Scalp TCR repertoire analysis is complicated because resident alphabeta T cells in normal human skin are also sequenced, whereas mouse skin is dominated by gammadelta T cells. Because the treated cohort was small and included a single nonresponder, larger studies are needed to assess links between baseline CD8+ expansion and response. Scalp clonality and the number of expanded CD8+ clones among the top 100 scalp clones were significantly decreased by tofacitinib. Shared TCR sequences between patients were less evident than in mice, which may be partly attributable to HLA diversity in the patient population. Many expanded lesional clones were found to persist in scalp and blood during tofacitinib treatment, and relapse after treatment cessation may be partly explained by this persistence. Lesional scalp, especially in alopecia totalis/universalis, showed higher clonality and more expanded CD8+ clones than normal scalp, suggesting antigenic drive.

According to the study, the label for this sample's time point signals: about 4 weeks on oral tofacitinib. The treatment or condition label, as the study defines it: oral pan-JAK inhibitor, 5-10 mg twice daily. Peripheral blood and lesional scalp punch biopsies were obtained from patients with alopecia areata. After PBMCs were isolated by density centrifugation and stained for CD3, CD4 and CD8, a FACSAria was used to sort CD4+ and CD8+ T cells. Library generation was performed with the immunoSEQ multiplex PCR assay. For TCR sequencing, RNA was extracted from every sample and reverse transcribed into cDNA to serve as template. First-strand cDNA was synthesized with SuperScript III using a 2:1 mix of oligo-dT and random hexamers. A synthetic immune receptor repertoire was used to assess amplification bias, and residual bias was removed computationally. Under the source paper's analysis protocol: Raw reads were preprocessed to remove errors, and CDR3 was defined by IMGT conventions from the conserved cysteine to phenylalanine. To get clonality, Shannon entropy was normalized by log2 of the number of productive unique TCRs and the result was subtracted from 1. Scalp TCRbeta sequences were cross-referenced with sorted blood CD4 and CD8 repertoires so that the CD4 or CD8 identity of scalp clones could be inferred. The immuneACCESS repertoire file appears here via TCRdb, limited to in-frame rearrangements. These files lack a portion of the clones; in checked studies, under half of the deficit traces to unresolved V genes, and the cause of the others is not known. From that table come the V and J calls and clone size; the DNA was used to work out D and trimming. The sample has about 120,000 clones on record, 58% of them singletons. Of the sample, just under 30% falls within the top ten clones.

The sample here was CD8+ T cells sorted from blood, taken at week 4, from a patient treated with tofacitinib. The chain employs TRBV30 and TRBJ2-1, with no reliable assignment of the D segment. The clonotype comes from a human donor with alopecia areata. The CDR3 has the sequence CAWQHNEQFF. The bases are TGTGCCTGGCAACACAATGAGCAGTTCTTC.